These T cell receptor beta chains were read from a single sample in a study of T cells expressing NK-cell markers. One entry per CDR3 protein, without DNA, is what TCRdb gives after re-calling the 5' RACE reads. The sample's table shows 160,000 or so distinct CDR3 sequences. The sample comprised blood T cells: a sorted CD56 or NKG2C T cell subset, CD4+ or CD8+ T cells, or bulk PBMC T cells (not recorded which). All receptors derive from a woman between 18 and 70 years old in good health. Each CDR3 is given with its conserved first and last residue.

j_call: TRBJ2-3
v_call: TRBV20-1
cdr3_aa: CSASGQGTGTQYF

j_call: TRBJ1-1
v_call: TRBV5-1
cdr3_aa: CASKTGMNTEAFF

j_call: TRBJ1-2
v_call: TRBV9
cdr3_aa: CASSTVVGNYGYTF

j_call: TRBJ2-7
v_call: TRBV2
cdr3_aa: CASSGSVTSYEQYF

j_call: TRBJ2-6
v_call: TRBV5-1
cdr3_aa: CASSLAGQNSGANVLTF

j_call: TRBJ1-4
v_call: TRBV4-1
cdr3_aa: CASSQVTGNEKLFF

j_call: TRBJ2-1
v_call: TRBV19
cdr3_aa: CASTLGGRSYNEQFF

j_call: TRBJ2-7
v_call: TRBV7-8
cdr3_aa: CASSHVTSGEPYEQYF

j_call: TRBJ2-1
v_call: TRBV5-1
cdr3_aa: CASSSGEPVNEQFF

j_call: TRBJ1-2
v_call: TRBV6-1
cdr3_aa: CASSVPGQGLNGYTF

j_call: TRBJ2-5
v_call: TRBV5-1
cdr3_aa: CASSLTRGLLGQETQYF

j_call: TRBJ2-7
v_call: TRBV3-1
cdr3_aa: CASSQTSGSIYEQYF

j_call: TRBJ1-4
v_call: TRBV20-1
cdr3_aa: CSASNIANEKLFF

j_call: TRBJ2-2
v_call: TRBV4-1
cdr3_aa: CASSPPGGVNTGELFF

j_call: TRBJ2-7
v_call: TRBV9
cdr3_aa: CASSPSPDYYEQYF

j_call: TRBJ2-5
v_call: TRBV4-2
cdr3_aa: CASSGGGSALVQETQYF

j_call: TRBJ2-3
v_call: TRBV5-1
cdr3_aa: CASNRLSGTDTQYF

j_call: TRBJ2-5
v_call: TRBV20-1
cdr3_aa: CSAHFIETQYF

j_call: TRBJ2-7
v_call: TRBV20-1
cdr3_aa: CSARDRASRSIPGEQYF

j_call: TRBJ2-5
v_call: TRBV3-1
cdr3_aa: CASSQDERRATLIETQYF

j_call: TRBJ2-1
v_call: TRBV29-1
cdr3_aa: CSVEDPGLAGYNEQFF

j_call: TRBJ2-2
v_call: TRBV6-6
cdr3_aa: CASSKGTGELFF

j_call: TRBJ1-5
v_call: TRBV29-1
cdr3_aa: CSVPGQGINQPQHF

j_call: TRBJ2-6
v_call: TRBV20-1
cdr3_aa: CSARPPPGTATSGANVLTF

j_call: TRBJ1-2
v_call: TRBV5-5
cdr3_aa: CASSLVEGASLLYGYTF

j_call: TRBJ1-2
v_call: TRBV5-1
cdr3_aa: CASRTGMVSSNYGYTF

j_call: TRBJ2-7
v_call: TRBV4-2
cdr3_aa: CASSQVPSTSGNYEQYF

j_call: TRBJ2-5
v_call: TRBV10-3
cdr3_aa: CAVNERQANQETQYF

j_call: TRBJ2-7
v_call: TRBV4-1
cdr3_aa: CASSQGEAGGPFYEQYF

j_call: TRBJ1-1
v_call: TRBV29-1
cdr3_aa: CSVGDRVNTEAFF

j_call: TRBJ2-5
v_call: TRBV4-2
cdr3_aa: CASSQGGTQETQYF

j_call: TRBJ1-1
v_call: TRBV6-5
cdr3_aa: CASMFRTGQKFYTEAFF

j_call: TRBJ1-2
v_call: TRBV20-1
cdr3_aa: CSGSGQGPLGTF

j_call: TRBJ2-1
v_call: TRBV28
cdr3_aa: CASTVDGFYNEQFF

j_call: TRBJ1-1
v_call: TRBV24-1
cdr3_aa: CATREQGAGTEAFF

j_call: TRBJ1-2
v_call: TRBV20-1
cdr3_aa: CSARAAGETYGYTF

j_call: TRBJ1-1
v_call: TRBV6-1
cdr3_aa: CASSEAMGQSGAFF

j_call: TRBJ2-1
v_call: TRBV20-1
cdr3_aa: CSASRVALDNEQFF

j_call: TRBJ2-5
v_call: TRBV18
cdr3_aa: CASSPFGTAQETQYF

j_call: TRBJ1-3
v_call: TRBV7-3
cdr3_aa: CASSLQAGNTIYF

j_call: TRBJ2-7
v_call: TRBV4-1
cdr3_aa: CASSQEVASGYAQYF

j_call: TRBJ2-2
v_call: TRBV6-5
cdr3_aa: CASSSGRLNTGELFF

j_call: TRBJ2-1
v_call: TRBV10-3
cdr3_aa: CAISTSGGGYSYNEQFF

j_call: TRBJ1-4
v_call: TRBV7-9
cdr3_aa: CASSLSFGGEEEKLFF

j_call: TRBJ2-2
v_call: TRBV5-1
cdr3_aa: CASSLLSGGPSNTGELFF

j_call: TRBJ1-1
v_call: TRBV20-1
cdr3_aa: CSARDRRGGPQGEAFF

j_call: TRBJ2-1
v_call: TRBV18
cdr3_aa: CASSPAGQDNEQFF

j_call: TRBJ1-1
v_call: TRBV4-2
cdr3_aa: CASSPLKQDRYMNTEAFF

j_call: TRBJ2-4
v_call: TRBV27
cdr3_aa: CASSYPRPSGSMIGAKNIQYF